What follows are 21 T cell receptor beta chains derived from one specimen sequenced in a study of shared clonotypes between healthy human individuals. Generated by immunoSEQ multiplex PCR, the TCRdb table keeps only in-frame clones and is missing some. The sample lists about 600,000 clones, about 95% occurring once. Naive CD8 cells were CD45RO-negative, positively selected for CCR7, excluding terminally differentiated effector memory CD45RA+ cells. Material: naive CD8+ T cells sorted from blood. The receptors come from a woman in her 30s in good health.

The CDR3 loop reads CASSYADRGKFF. CDR3 coding DNA: TGTGCCAGCAGTTACGCCGACAGGGGGAAGTTCTTC. The chain couples TRBV6-5 to TRBJ2-1, with 9 bases fitting TRBD1. V dropped 2 bases and J dropped 14; count of bases not matched to a gene: 4. Germline V CDR1 and CDR2: MNHEY, SVGAGI. There are 12 residues in the CDR3.

The V call is TRBV5-6, the J call TRBJ2-7, with a possible D match to TRBD1 (6 bases). V shed 0 bases and J shed 2 bases, with 9 bases lying between them. Germline V lookup: CDR1 SGHDT, CDR2 YYEEEE. The CDR3 is made up of 14 amino acids. The CDR3 spells CASSLGWGPYEQYF. The DNA for the CDR3 is TGTGCCAGCAGCTTGGGTTGGGGGCCCTACGAGCAGTACTTC. Filled out from reference TRBV5-6 and TRBJ2-7, the complete variable domain reads DAGVTQSPTHLIKTRGQQVTLRCSPKSGHDTVSWYQQALGQGPQFIFQYYEEEERQRGNFPDRFSGHQFPNYSSELNVNALLLGDSALYLCASSLGWGPYEQYFGPGTRLTVT.

The V and J genes are TRBV2 and TRBJ1-5; D may be TRBD1 (6 bases). V was shortened by 3 bases and J by 0 bases, with 9 bases between the two germline ends. This CDR3 is 15 amino acids long. The V gene's germline CDR1 is SNHLY and CDR2 FYNNEI. The CDR3 DNA is TGTGCCAGCAGTGATGGGGGGGCTAGCAATCAGCCCCAGCATTTT. The encoded protein is CASSDGGASNQPQHF.

A single count supports this clone. V usage is TRBV10-2 and J usage is TRBJ2-2; possible D gene TRBD2, 6 bases. This CDR3 region has 15 residues. Trimming removed 10 bases from V and 2 bases from J, with 17 bases in between. Germline CDR1 is WSHSY and CDR2 is SAAADI. CDR3: CATREPALNTGELFF. The CDR3 DNA follows: TGCGCCACCCGGGAGCCAGCATTAAACACCGGGGAGCTGTTTTTT.

V is TRBV27 and J is TRBJ1-2, with TRBD1 as a possible D gene (6 bases). CDR1 and CDR2 from the germline V gene are MNHEY and SMNVEV (reference sequence). V was clipped by 7 bases and J by 2 bases, with 14 bases between them. This CDR3 has 14 residues. The CDR3 loop reads CASKPTGTNYGYTF. CDR3 DNA: TGTGCCAGCAAACCGACAGGAACGAACTATGGCTACACCTTC.

The genes are TRBV4-1 and TRBJ2-1; D might be TRBD2 (6 bases). CDR3 length: 14 residues. Germline V gene sequence: CDR1 MGHRA, CDR2 YSYEKL. Trimming left V 0 bases short and J 5 bases short, with 8 bases between. CDR3 nucleotides: TGCGCCAGCAGCCAAGAACTAGCTAACAATGAGCAGTTCTTC. It specifies CASSQELANNEQFF.

The V gene is TRBV13, the J gene TRBJ2-3; D is unresolved. The CDR3 length is 15 residues. Per germline, CDR1 PRHDT and CDR2 FYEKMQ (reference sequence). The V gene lost 6 bases and the J gene lost 5 bases, with 18 bases spanning the gap. The CDR3 spells CASSSPGPVRDTQYF. CDR3 nucleotide sequence: TGTGCCAGCAGTTCCCCTGGACCCGTGAGAGATACGCAGTATTTT.

The chain is built from TRBV28 and TRBJ1-5; 9 bases are a match to TRBD1. CDR3 size: 17 residues. Germline assignment: CDR1 MDHEN and CDR2 SYDVKM. Germline trimming cut 5 bases from V and 4 bases from J; bases unmatched to any gene: 12. The CDR3 nucleotides read TGTGCCAGCAGTCCAATTGCCGGGACAGGGAGGAATCAGCCCCAGCATTTT. Encoded protein: CASSPIAGTGRNQPQHF.

The rearrangement joins TRBV19 to TRBJ2-5; maybe TRBD1 (6 bases). Trimming stripped 7 bases from V and 5 bases from J, with 14 bases between. In germline, CDR1 is LNHDA, CDR2 SQIVND (reference sequence). The length of the CDR3 is 13 residues. CDR3 sequence (DNA): TGTGCCAGTACTGGACCTAGGGGGGAGACCCAGTACTTC. Protein sequence: CASTGPRGETQYF.

This sequence joins TRBV7-9 and TRBJ2-1; 7 bases fit TRBD2. CDR1 and CDR2 from the germline V gene are SEHNR and FQNEAQ (reference sequence). CDR3 length: 16 residues. After removal of 5 bases from V and 2 bases from J, the junction contained 9 bases not matched to a gene. The CDR3 sequence: CASSHKTSQPYNEQFF. As DNA, the CDR3 is TGTGCCAGCAGCCACAAGACTAGCCAACCCTACAATGAGCAGTTCTTC.

V usage is TRBV5-1 and J usage is TRBJ2-5, with TRBD1 matching over 7 bases. The J call may be in error: the DNA end matches TRBJ2-7 better. This CDR3 comprises 14 residues. Germline V gives CDR1 SGHRS, CDR2 YFSETQ. The DNA of the CDR3 is TGCGCCAGCAGTTACGGGACAGCCTCCTACGAGCAGTACTTC. It codes for CASSYGTASYEQYF.

The chain carries TRBV7-3 and TRBJ2-1, with 8 bases fitting TRBD1. Trimming took 1 base from V and 7 from J; bases not matched to a gene: 6. Germline V CDR1 and CDR2: SGHTA, FQGTGA. The CDR3 length is 15 residues. The DNA for the CDR3 is TGTGCCAGCAGCTTAAATTGGGGACAGGTAAATGAGCAGTTCTTC. Translation gives CASSLNWGQVNEQFF.

This sequence joins TRBV6-5 and TRBJ2-5, with D possibly TRBD1 on 5 matching bases. There are 12 residues in the CDR3. V was cut by 2 bases and J by 5 bases, with 6 bases left in between. CDR1 and CDR2 from the germline V gene are MNHEY and SVGAGI. The CDR3 bases are TGTGCCAGCAGTTACAAGGGGGAGACCCAGTACTTC. Its protein is CASSYKGETQYF.

V is TRBV30 and J is TRBJ1-5; 10 bases are shared with TRBD1. V was pared by 3 bases and J by 6 bases, with 5 bases of the junction left unmatched. The CDR3 sequence is 14 residues long. CDR1 is GTSNPN and CDR2 is SVGIG in the germline V gene (reference sequence). This chain's CDR3 is CAWSGTGDRQPQHF. The CDR3 DNA is TGTGCCTGGAGCGGGACAGGGGATCGTCAGCCCCAGCATTTT. Combining the CDR3 with reference TRBV30 and TRBJ1-5 gives the whole variable domain SQTIHQWPATLVQPVGSPLSLECTVEGTSNPNLYWYRQAAGRGLQLLFYSVGIGQISSEVPQNLSASRPQDRQFILSSKKLLLSDSGFYLCAWSGTGDRQPQHFGDGTRLSIL.

The J gene is TRBJ2-7, the V gene TRBV27, with a possible D match to TRBD2 (6 bases). Looked up from germline, CDR1 is MNHEY and CDR2 is SMNVEV (reference sequence). The CDR3 is 14 amino acids. Trimming cost V 3 bases and J 6 bases, with 15 bases left between them. CDR3 sequence reads: CASSFLASIAEQYF. In DNA form, the CDR3 reads TGTGCCAGCAGTTTCCTAGCGAGTATTGCCGAGCAGTACTTC.

The rearrangement joins TRBV5-6 to TRBJ2-2; D is unclear. Looked up from germline, CDR1 is SGHDT and CDR2 is YYEEEE. The CDR3 extends over 11 amino acids. The V end was cut by 1 base, the J end by 8 bases, with 3 bases between. CDR3 coding DNA: TGTGCCAGCAGCTTGTCAGGGGAGCTGTTTTTT. Translated, it gives CASSLSGELFF.

The chain's CDR3 is CASSPDRIVGVYGYTF. The CDR3 bases are TGTGCCAGCAGCCCTGACAGGATAGTAGGGGTCTATGGCTACACCTTC. The chain carries TRBV5-8 and TRBJ1-2; maybe TRBD1 (6 bases). V lost 4 bases and J lost 4, with 20 bases in between. In germline, CDR1 is SGHTS, CDR2 YDEGEE. The CDR3 is made up of 16 amino acids.

The chain is built from TRBV9 and TRBJ2-2; 7 bases agree with TRBD1. The CDR3 extends over 13 amino acids. J gave up 6 bases and V 2 bases, and 1 base lay outside the gene matches. Germline CDR1 SGDLS, CDR2 YYNGEE. The CDR3 sequence is CASSVTGAGELFF. CDR3 coding DNA: TGTGCCAGCAGCGTTACAGGGGCCGGGGAGCTGTTTTTT.

The rearrangement uses TRBV6-5 and TRBJ2-3; D not certain. V gave up 8 bases and J gave up 9 bases, with 12 bases separating them. CDR1 is MNHEY and CDR2 is SVGAGI in the germline V gene. This CDR3 spans 11 amino acids. This CDR3 is CASGPPHTQYF. The CDR3 bases are TGTGCCAGCGGACCCCCCCACACGCAGTATTTT.

A word on this clone: Different DNA sequences within this sample yield the same CDR3. This rearrangement joins TRBV6-5 to TRBJ2-7; D is uncertain. V was pared by 0 bases and J by 3 bases, with 6 bases between. Germline V gene sequence: CDR1 MNHEY, CDR2 SVGAGI. The CDR3 consists of 13 residues. The CDR3 DNA follows: TGTGCCAGCAGTTACTCAGGCAGCTACGAGCAGTACTTC. Translating gives CASSYSGSYEQYF.

This clone occurred once. The CDR3 spells CASKAGGELFF. The CDR3 DNA is TGTGCCAGCAAAGCCGGGGGGGAGCTGTTTTTT. The rearrangement uses TRBV4-2 and TRBJ2-2; D gene uncertain. CDR1 LGHNA and CDR2 YNFKEQ come from the germline V gene. V was shortened by 7 bases and J by 8 bases, with 8 bases between the two germline ends. The CDR3 extends over 11 amino acids.